Here is one T cell receptor (beta chain) with its context. Assay used: immunoSEQ multiplex PCR; TCRdb lists only in-frame clones, some missing. Of fewer than 250,000 clones in the sample, 83% are singletons; the top ten hold about 2.3%. The sample comes from a study of blood T cell repertoires in COVID-19. The CDR3 is 14 residues long. CDR1 is LGHDT, CDR2 YNNKEL, per germline (reference sequence). V was trimmed by 1 base and J by 6 bases, leaving 12 bases between them. The TCR sequence derives from a woman between 40 and 50 years old with active or convalescent COVID-19. This sequence joins TRBV3-1 (or the pseudogene TRBV3-2) and TRBJ1-2; D uncertain. The sequenced sample was peripheral blood. CDR3 sequence reads: CASSQGEVRDGYTF. As DNA, the CDR3 is TGTGCCAGCAGCCAAGGGGAGGTGCGGGATGGCTACACCTTC.